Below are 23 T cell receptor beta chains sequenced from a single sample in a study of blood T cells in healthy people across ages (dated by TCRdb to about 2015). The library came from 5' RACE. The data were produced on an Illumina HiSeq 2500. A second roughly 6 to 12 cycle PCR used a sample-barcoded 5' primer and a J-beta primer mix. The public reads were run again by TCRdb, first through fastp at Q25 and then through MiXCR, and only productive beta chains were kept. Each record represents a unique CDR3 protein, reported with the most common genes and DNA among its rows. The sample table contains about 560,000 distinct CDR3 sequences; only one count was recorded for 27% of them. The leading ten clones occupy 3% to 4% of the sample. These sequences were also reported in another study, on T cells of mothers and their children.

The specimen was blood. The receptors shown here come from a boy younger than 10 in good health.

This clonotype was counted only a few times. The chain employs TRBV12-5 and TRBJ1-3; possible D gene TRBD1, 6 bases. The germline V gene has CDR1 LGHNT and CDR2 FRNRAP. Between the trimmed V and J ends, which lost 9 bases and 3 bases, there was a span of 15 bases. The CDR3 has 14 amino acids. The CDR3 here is CASRSGASGNTIYF. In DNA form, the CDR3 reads TGTGCTAGCCGTTCGGGGGCTAGTGGAAACACCATATATTTT.

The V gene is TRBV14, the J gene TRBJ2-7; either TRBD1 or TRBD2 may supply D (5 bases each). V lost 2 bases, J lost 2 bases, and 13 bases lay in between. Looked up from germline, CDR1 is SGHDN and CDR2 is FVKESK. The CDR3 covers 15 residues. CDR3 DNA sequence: TGTGCCAGCAGCCAACGGGGACGAGGTCCCTACGAGCAGTACTTC. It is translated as CASSQRGRGPYEQYF.

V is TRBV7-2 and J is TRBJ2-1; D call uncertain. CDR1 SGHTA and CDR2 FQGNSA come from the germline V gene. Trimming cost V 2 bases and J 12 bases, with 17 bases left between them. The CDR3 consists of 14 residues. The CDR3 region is CASSLNGGETRQFF. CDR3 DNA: TGTGCCAGCAGCTTAAATGGCGGAGAAACAAGGCAGTTCTTC.

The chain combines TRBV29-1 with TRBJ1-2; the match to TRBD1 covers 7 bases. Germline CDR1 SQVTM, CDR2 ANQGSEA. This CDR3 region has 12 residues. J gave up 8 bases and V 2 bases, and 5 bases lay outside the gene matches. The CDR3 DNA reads TGCAGCGTTGAAAGTACAGGGGTCGGCTACACCTTC. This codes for CSVESTGVGYTF.

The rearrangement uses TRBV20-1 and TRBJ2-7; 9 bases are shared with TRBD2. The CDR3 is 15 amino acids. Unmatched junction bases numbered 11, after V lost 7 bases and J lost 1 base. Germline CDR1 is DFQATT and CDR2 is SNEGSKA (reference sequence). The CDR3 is CSVMIAGALSYEQYF. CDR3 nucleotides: TGCAGTGTAATGATAGCGGGAGCCCTTTCCTACGAGCAGTACTTC.

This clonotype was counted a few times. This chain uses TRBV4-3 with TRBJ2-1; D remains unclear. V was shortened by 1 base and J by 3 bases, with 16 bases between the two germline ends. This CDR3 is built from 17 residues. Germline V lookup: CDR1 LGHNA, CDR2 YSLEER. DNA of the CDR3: TGCGCCAGCAGCCAAGTGGTTTCGGTGACCATCTACAATGAGCAGTTCTTC. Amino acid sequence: CASSQVVSVTIYNEQFF.

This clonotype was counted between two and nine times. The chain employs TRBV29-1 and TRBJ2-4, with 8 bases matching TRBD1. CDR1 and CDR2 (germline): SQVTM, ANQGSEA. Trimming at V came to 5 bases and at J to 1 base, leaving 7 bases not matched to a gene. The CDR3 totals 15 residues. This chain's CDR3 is CSVLSQGVAKNIQYF. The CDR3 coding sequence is TGCAGCGTTCTCTCACAGGGGGTGGCCAAAAACATTCAGTACTTC.

The CDR3 DNA is TGTGCCACCTCACAGGGCGATGGCTACACCTTC. Translating gives CATSQGDGYTF. This rearrangement joins TRBV6-1 to TRBJ1-2, with D possibly being TRBD1 (6 bases). The CDR3 is made up of 11 amino acids. Trimming shortened V by 10 bases and J by 6 bases, and 12 bases separated the two germline ends. Germline V gene data show CDR1 as MNHNS and CDR2 as SASEGT.

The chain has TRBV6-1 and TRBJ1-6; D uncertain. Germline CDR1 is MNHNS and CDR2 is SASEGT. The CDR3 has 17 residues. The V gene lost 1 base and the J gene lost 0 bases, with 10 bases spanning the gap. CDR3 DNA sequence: TGTGCCAGCAGTGAAGAGGCGGTAGGCTCCTATAATTCACCCCTCCACTTT. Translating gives CASSEEAVGSYNSPLHF.

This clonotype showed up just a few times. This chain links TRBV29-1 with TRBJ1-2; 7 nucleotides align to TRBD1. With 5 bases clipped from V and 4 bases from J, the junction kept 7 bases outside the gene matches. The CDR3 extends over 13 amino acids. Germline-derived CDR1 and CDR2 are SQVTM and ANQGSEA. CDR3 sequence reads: CSVYRTGLYGYTF. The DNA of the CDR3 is TGCAGCGTTTATCGGACAGGACTCTATGGCTACACCTTC.

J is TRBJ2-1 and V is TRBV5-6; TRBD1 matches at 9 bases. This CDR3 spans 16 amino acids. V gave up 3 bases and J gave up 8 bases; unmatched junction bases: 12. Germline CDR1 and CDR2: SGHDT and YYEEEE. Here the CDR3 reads CASSSPWDRDNDEQFF. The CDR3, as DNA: TGTGCCAGCAGCTCCCCTTGGGACAGGGATAACGATGAGCAGTTCTTC.

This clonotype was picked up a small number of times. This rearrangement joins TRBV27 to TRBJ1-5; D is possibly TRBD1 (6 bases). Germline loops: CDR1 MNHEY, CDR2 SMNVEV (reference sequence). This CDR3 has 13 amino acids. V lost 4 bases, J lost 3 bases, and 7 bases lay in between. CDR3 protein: CASSYRDNQPQHF. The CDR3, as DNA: TGTGCCAGCAGTTACAGGGACAATCAGCCCCAGCATTTT.

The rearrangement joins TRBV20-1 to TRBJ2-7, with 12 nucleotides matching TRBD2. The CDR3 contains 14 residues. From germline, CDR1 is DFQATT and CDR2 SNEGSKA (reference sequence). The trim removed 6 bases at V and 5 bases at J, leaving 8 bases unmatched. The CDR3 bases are TGCAGTGCGACTCTAGCGGGAGGGCCCGACGAGCAGTACTTC. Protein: CSATLAGGPDEQYF.

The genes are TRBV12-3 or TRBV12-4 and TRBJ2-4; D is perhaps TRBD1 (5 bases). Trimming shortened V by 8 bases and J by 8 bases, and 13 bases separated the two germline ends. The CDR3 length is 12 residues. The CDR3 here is CASSRVLDIQYF. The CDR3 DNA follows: TGTGCCAGCTCCAGGGTTTTGGACATTCAGTACTTC.

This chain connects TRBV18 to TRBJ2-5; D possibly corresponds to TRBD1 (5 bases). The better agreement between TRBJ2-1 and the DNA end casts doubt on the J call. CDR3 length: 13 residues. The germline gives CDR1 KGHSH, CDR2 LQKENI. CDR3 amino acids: CASSPGQNNEQFF. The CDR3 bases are TGTGCCAGCTCACCGGGGCAGAACAATGAGCAGTTCTTC.

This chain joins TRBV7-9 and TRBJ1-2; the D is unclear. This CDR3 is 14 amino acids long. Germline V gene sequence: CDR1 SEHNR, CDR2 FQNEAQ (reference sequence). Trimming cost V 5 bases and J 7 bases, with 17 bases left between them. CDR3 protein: CASSRGTGSVGYTF. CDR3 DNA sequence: TGTGCCAGCAGCAGAGGTACTGGGTCGGTTGGCTACACCTTC.

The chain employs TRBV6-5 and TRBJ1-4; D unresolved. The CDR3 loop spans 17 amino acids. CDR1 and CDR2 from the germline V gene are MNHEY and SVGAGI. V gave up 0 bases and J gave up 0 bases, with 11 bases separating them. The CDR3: CASSYSPDGPTNEKLFF. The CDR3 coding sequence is TGTGCCAGCAGTTACTCCCCGGACGGACCAACTAATGAAAAACTGTTTTTT.

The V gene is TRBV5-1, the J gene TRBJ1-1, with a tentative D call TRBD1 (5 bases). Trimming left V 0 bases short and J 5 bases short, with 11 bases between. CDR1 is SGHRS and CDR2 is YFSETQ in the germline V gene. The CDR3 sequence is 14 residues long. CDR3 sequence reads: CASSLAGDGTEAFF. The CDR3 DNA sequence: TGCGCCAGCAGCTTGGCTGGGGACGGGACTGAAGCTTTCTTT.

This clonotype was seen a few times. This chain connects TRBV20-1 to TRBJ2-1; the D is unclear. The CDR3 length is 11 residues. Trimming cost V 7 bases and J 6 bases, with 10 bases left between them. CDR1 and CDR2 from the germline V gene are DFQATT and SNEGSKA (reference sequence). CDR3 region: CSVVLGNEQFF. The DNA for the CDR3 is TGCAGTGTAGTTTTAGGCAATGAGCAGTTCTTC.

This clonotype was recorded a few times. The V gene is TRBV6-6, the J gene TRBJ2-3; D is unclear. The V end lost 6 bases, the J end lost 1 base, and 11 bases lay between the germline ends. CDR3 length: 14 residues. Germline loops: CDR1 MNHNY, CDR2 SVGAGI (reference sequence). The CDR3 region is CASRNPGGTDTQYF. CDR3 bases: TGTGCCAGCAGGAACCCTGGGGGCACAGATACGCAGTATTTT.

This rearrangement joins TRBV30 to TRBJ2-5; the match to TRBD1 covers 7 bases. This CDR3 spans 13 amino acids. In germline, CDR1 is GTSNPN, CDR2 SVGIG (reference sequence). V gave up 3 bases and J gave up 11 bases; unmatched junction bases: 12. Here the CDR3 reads CAWSPTGTGGQYF. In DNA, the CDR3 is TGTGCCTGGAGCCCGACAGGGACGGGCGGGCAGTACTTC.

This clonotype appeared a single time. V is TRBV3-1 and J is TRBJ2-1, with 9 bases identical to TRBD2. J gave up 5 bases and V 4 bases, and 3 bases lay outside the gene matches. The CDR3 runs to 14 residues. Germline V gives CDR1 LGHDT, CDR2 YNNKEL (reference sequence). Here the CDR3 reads CASSLAGANNEQFF. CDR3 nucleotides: TGTGCCAGCAGCCTAGCGGGGGCCAACAATGAGCAGTTCTTC.

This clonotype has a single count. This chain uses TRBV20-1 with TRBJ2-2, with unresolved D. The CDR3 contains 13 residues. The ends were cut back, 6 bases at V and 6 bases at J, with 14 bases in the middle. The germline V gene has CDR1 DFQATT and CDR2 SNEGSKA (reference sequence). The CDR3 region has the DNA TGCAGTGCCCCAAACGCATTATCCGGGGAGCTGTTTTTT. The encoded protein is CSAPNALSGELFF.